The next 32 T cell receptor beta chains were all read from a single sample in a study of T cell changes during pregnancy in multiple sclerosis. Here immunoSEQ multiplex PCR was the method, and the copy in TCRdb shows in-frame clones only, minus some. In the table there are tens of thousands of clones, about 89% of which are singletons. The specimen comprised CD4+ T cells from peripheral blood mononuclear cells, sampled in the first trimester of pregnancy. The receptors derive from a female donor in good health, enrolled as a control in a pregnancy study.

This sequence joins TRBV28 and TRBJ2-5; D is perhaps TRBD1 (6 bases). Trimming left V 8 bases short and J 3 bases short, with 19 bases between. This CDR3 is 15 amino acids long. CDR1 and CDR2 from the germline V gene are MDHEN and SYDVKM. In DNA, the CDR3 is TGTGCCAGCTCTGAACCGTCCGGGACAAAAGAGACCCAGTACTTC. Translated: CASSEPSGTKETQYF.

This chain uses TRBV28 with TRBJ1-5; D is undetermined. Looked up from germline, CDR1 is MDHEN and CDR2 is SYDVKM. The V end lost 5 bases, the J end lost 4 bases, and 9 bases lay between the germline ends. The CDR3 runs to 13 residues. The CDR3 coding sequence is TGTGCCAGCAGTCCCGTCTCTAATCAGCCCCAGCATTTT. Translating it yields CASSPVSNQPQHF.

This chain links TRBV19 with TRBJ2-7, with D perhaps matching TRBD2 (5 bases). This CDR3 is 13 amino acids long. V gave up 10 bases and J gave up 0 bases, with 13 bases separating them. CDR1 LNHDA and CDR2 SQIVND come from the germline V gene (reference sequence). For the CDR3, the DNA is TGTGCCACCCGGGCGGGCAGCTCCTACGAGCAGTACTTC. Its translation is CATRAGSSYEQYF.

V is TRBV19 and J is TRBJ2-7; D is perhaps TRBD2 (6 bases). Germline-derived CDR1 and CDR2 are LNHDA and SQIVND (reference sequence). V shed 3 bases and J shed 0 bases, with 12 bases lying between them. This CDR3 comprises 15 residues. The CDR3 sequence: CASSMEGKSSYEQYF. The CDR3 bases are TGTGCCAGTAGTATGGAGGGGAAAAGCTCCTACGAGCAGTACTTC.

The rearrangement uses TRBV6-6 and TRBJ1-2; TRBD1 matches at 9 bases. The CDR3 spans 15 residues. J gave up 4 bases and V 2 bases, and 5 bases lay outside the gene matches. Germline CDR1 and CDR2: MNHNY and SVGAGI (reference sequence). DNA for the CDR3: TGTGCCAGCAGTTACCCGGGACAGGGAACCTATGGCTACACCTTC. As protein: CASSYPGQGTYGYTF.

The CDR3 nucleotides read TGTGCCAGCAGTAGGGGGAATAATGAAAAACTGTTTTTT. Amino acid sequence: CASSRGNNEKLFF. V gene TRBV2 combines with J gene TRBJ1-4; perhaps TRBD1 as D (6 bases). Germline CDR1 SNHLY, CDR2 FYNNEI. V dropped 5 bases and J dropped 4 bases, with 8 bases sitting between them. CDR3 length: 13 residues.

A remark on this clone: The junction differs from germline at one of its ends, possibly a read error. The rearrangement uses TRBV7-7 and TRBJ2-1; 10 positions match TRBD2. CDR1 is SSHAT and CDR2 is FNYEAQ in the germline V gene (reference sequence). CDR3 length: 17 residues. CDR3 coding DNA: TGTGCTAGCAGCTTAGCCCCGAGCGGGAGGGTCTACAATGAGCAGTTCTTC. Translation gives CASSLAPSGRVYNEQFF.

The chain combines TRBV7-2 with TRBJ2-1; TRBD2 matches 13 bases. Germline CDR1 is SGHTA and CDR2 is FQGNSA. V shed 5 bases and J 10 bases; nucleotides not matched to a gene: 5. This CDR3 has 14 residues. The CDR3 loop reads CASSVGLAGEEQFF. CDR3 sequence (DNA): TGTGCCAGCAGCGTCGGACTAGCGGGAGAGGAGCAGTTCTTC. The complete variable domain, with remaining parts taken from reference TRBV7-2 and TRBJ2-1, reads GAGVSQSPSNKVTEKGKDVELRCDPISGHTALYWYRQSLGQGLEFLIYFQGNSAPDKSGLPSDRFSAERTGGSVSTLTIQRTQQEDSAVYLCASSVGLAGEEQFFGPGTRLTVL.

This chain links TRBV5-1 with TRBJ1-1, with 9 bases aligning to TRBD1. The germline V gene encodes CDR1 SGHRS and CDR2 YFSETQ. The CDR3 consists of 16 residues. V lost 4 bases, J lost 1 base, and 8 bases stayed unmatched. The CDR3: CASSESTGGTNTEAFF. CDR3 sequence (DNA): TGCGCCAGCAGCGAGTCGACAGGGGGGACGAACACTGAAGCTTTCTTT.

J is TRBJ2-1 and V is TRBV15; TRBD2 matches at 8 bases. V dropped 0 bases and J dropped 9; count of bases not matched to a gene: 13. CDR1 is LNHNV and CDR2 is YYDKDF in the germline V gene (reference sequence). The CDR3 totals 17 residues. The CDR3 reads CATSREIRTAGVGEQFF. Here the CDR3 DNA reads TGTGCCACCAGCAGAGAGATCAGAACAGCGGGAGTAGGTGAGCAGTTCTTC.

This rearrangement joins TRBV5-1 to TRBJ1-6; D unclear. The V end lost 0 bases, the J end lost 5 bases, and 12 bases lay between the germline ends. CDR3 length: 16 amino acids. The germline CDR1 and CDR2 sequences are SGHRS and YFSETQ. The CDR3: CASSLAGPENNSPLHF. The CDR3 DNA sequence: TGCGCCAGCAGCTTGGCGGGTCCAGAAAATAATTCACCCCTCCACTTT.

The chain is built from TRBV7-9 and TRBJ2-6, with D perhaps matching TRBD1 (6 bases). Germline V gene data show CDR1 as SEHNR and CDR2 as FQNEAQ (reference sequence). This CDR3 is 19 amino acids long. Trimming removed 7 bases at V and 4 bases at J, with 26 bases between. The CDR3 sequence is CASTLSWGDRSPGANVLTF. The CDR3 DNA reads as TGTGCCAGCACCCTCTCCTGGGGTGACAGGTCCCCGGGGGCCAACGTCCTGACTTTC.

This clone has a single count. V usage is TRBV5-6 and J usage is TRBJ1-1, with D perhaps matching TRBD1 (5 bases). Germline CDR1 is SGHDT and CDR2 is YYEEEE. This CDR3 is built from 17 residues. Trimming stripped 0 bases from V and 0 bases from J, with 15 bases between. CDR3 sequence reads: CASSLVAFRVMNTEAFF. In nucleotides, the CDR3 is TGTGCCAGCAGCTTGGTTGCCTTCAGGGTCATGAACACTGAAGCTTTCTTT.

The chain is built from TRBV5-1 and TRBJ2-7, with TRBD1 matching over 8 bases. The CDR3 covers 16 residues. V was pared by 0 bases and J by 5 bases, with 10 bases of the junction left unmatched. CDR1 is SGHRS, CDR2 YFSETQ, per germline. This CDR3 reads CASSLVGRTGKDEQYF. For the CDR3, the DNA is TGCGCCAGCAGCTTGGTCGGCAGGACAGGGAAGGACGAGCAGTACTTC.

This chain connects TRBV6-6 to TRBJ2-7; D possibly corresponds to TRBD1 (6 bases). The CDR3 is 13 amino acids. Trimming pared 4 bases from V and 1 base from J, leaving 8 bases between. Germline loops: CDR1 MNHNY, CDR2 SVGAGI (reference sequence). CDR3 bases: TGTGCCAGCAGTTTGGGACATTCCTACGAGCAGTACTTC. Translating it yields CASSLGHSYEQYF.

The chain uses TRBV28 and TRBJ2-2; D is unclear. There are 11 residues in the CDR3. V was trimmed by 6 bases and J by 4 bases, leaving 3 bases between them. In germline, CDR1 is MDHEN, CDR2 SYDVKM. The CDR3 DNA follows: TGTGCCAGCAGACTCACCGGGGAGCTGTTTTTT. It specifies CASRLTGELFF.

J is TRBJ2-2 and V is TRBV11-2, with 10 nucleotides matching TRBD2. CDR1 and CDR2 (germline): SGHAT, FQNNGV. V trimming: 5 bases; J trimming: 1 base; junction bases outside the gene matches: 1. CDR3 size: 15 residues. CDR3 loop: CASSRTSGNTGELFF. Written as DNA, the CDR3 is TGTGCCAGCAGCCGGACTAGCGGGAACACCGGGGAGCTGTTTTTT.

This clone was seen just once. V and J are TRBV5-6 and TRBJ2-1; D perhaps matches TRBD2 (5 bases). Deletions cut 5 bases from V and 0 bases from J, with 12 bases between. The CDR3 extends over 15 amino acids. CDR1 is SGHDT, CDR2 YYEEEE, per germline. CDR3 sequence: CASREGDLSYNEQFF. CDR3 nucleotide sequence: TGTGCCAGCAGAGAGGGTGATCTCTCCTACAATGAGCAGTTCTTC.

V is TRBV5-1 and J is TRBJ2-3; 11 bases fit TRBD2. CDR1 is SGHRS and CDR2 is YFSETQ in the germline V gene. Losses at the gene ends were 1 base for V and 3 bases for J; bases not matched to a gene: 13. This CDR3 region has 19 residues. DNA for the CDR3: TGCGCCAGCAGCTTGTCCTTGGGAGTAGCGGGGGGGCCAACAGATACGCAGTATTTT. Amino acid sequence: CASSLSLGVAGGPTDTQYF.

This chain joins TRBV19 and TRBJ1-4; 8 positions match TRBD1. Germline CDR1 LNHDA, CDR2 SQIVND (reference sequence). V lost 5 bases and J lost 7; bases outside the gene matches: 9. This CDR3 comprises 15 residues. DNA for the CDR3: TGTGCCAGTAGTCCCTCCAGGGGGCTGGTTGAAAAACTGTTTTTT. Encoded protein: CASSPSRGLVEKLFF.

V is TRBV10-2 and J is TRBJ2-2; 8 bases align to TRBD2. With 10 bases clipped from V and 2 bases from J, the junction kept 6 bases outside the gene matches. CDR1 and CDR2 from the germline V gene are WSHSY and SAAADI. The CDR3 loop spans 14 amino acids. The CDR3 spells CATLLAVNTGELFF. The CDR3 DNA follows: TGCGCCACCTTACTAGCGGTCAACACCGGGGAGCTGTTTTTT.

V is TRBV27 and J is TRBJ2-1, with D maybe TRBD1 (6 bases). Germline CDR1 and CDR2: MNHEY and SMNVEV (reference sequence). CDR3 size: 15 residues. V gave up 2 bases and J gave up 6 bases, with 14 bases separating them. In DNA form, the CDR3 reads TGTGCCAGCAGTTTAACAGGGTCGTGGTCCAATGAGCAGTTCTTC. Translating gives CASSLTGSWSNEQFF.

This sequence joins TRBV28 and TRBJ1-5, with 7 nucleotides matching TRBD1. V shed 7 bases, J shed 1 base, and the junction held 7 bases outside the gene matches. This CDR3 is 15 amino acids long. Germline CDR1 reads MDHEN; CDR2 reads SYDVKM. The CDR3 here is CASNLDRLSNQPQHF. The CDR3 DNA follows: TGTGCCAGCAACCTGGACAGGTTAAGCAATCAGCCCCAGCATTTT.

The chain recombines TRBV4-2 with TRBJ1-4; 7 nucleotides align to TRBD1. From germline, CDR1 is LGHNA and CDR2 YNFKEQ. The CDR3 is 16 amino acids. Unmatched junction bases numbered 6, after V lost 0 bases and J lost 5 bases. The CDR3 here is CASSQDWGQQNEKLFF. CDR3 sequence (DNA): TGTGCCAGCAGCCAAGATTGGGGACAGCAGAATGAAAAACTGTTTTTT.

The chain joins TRBV18 to TRBJ2-7; D is ambiguous. CDR1 and CDR2 (germline): KGHSH, LQKENI. Between the trimmed V and J ends, which lost 2 bases and 2 bases, there was a span of 7 bases. The CDR3 runs to 13 residues. CDR3 region: CASSPAAAYEQYF. CDR3 in DNA: TGTGCCAGCTCACCAGCGGCCGCCTACGAGCAGTACTTC.

DNA of the CDR3: TGTGCCAGCAGCTTAGACCCGAGCTCCTACAATGAGCAGTTCTTC. Amino acid sequence: CASSLDPSSYNEQFF. V gene TRBV7-7 combines with J gene TRBJ2-1; D remains unclear. This CDR3 is built from 15 residues. Germline values: CDR1 SSHAT, CDR2 FNYEAQ (reference sequence). The V end lost 1 base, the J end lost 0 bases, and 7 bases lay between the germline ends.

DNA for the CDR3: TGTGCCACCAGCACCCGAGGCGGGGGGGAGACCCAGTACTTC. It encodes CATSTRGGGETQYF. V usage is TRBV15 and J usage is TRBJ2-5; 8 bases are shared with TRBD2. J was trimmed by 5 bases and V by 4 bases; bases with no gene match: 6. The CDR3 runs 14 residues. Germline V lookup: CDR1 LNHNV, CDR2 YYDKDF (reference sequence). The complete variable domain, with remaining parts taken from reference TRBV15 and TRBJ2-5, reads DAMVIQNPRYQVTQFGKPVTLSCSQTLNHNVMYWYQQKSSQAPKLLFHYYDKDFNNEADTPDNFQSRRPNTSFCFLDIRSPGLGDTAMYLCATSTRGGGETQYFGPGTRLLVL.

The chain joins TRBV5-1 to TRBJ1-1; no clear D. V lost 0 bases to trimming and J lost 2 bases, with 8 bases between them. The CDR3 loop spans 14 amino acids. Germline assignment: CDR1 SGHRS and CDR2 YFSETQ. CDR3: CASSLVIENTEAFF. The DNA for the CDR3 is TGCGCCAGCAGCTTGGTTATAGAAAACACTGAAGCTTTCTTT.

The chain couples TRBV6-5 to TRBJ2-5; TRBD1 agrees at 7 bases. The DNA end favors TRBJ2-7, so the J call may be wrong. Per germline, CDR1 MNHEY and CDR2 SVGAGI. This CDR3 contains 13 residues. CDR3 protein: CASRGQATYEQYF. DNA of the CDR3: TGTGCCAGCAGAGGACAGGCAACCTACGAGCAGTACTTC.

The CDR3, as DNA: TGTGCCAGCAGTGGAGACAGGGGAATTTCACCCCTCCACTTT. Residues: CASSGDRGISPLHF. The chain has TRBV28 and TRBJ1-6; 8 bases line up with TRBD1. CDR1 MDHEN and CDR2 SYDVKM come from the germline V gene. J lost 9 bases, V lost 5 bases, and 6 bases had no gene match. CDR3 length: 14 amino acids.

The rearrangement uses TRBV2 and TRBJ1-6; D remains unclear. V was pared by 1 base and J by 7 bases, with 5 bases between. CDR1 is SNHLY, CDR2 FYNNEI, per germline. This CDR3 has 13 amino acids. The DNA of the CDR3 is TGTGCCAGCAGTGAAGTAGCGAATTCACCCCTCCACTTT. Amino acids: CASSEVANSPLHF.

The CDR3 bases are TGCAGCGTTGAGGACACATCCTACAATGAGCAGTTCTTC. Translated, it gives CSVEDTSYNEQFF. V is TRBV29-1 and J is TRBJ2-1; D is possibly TRBD1 (5 bases). The CDR3 is 13 amino acids. The ends were cut back, 3 bases at V and 1 base at J, with 7 bases in the middle. Germline V gene lookup returns CDR1 SQVTM and CDR2 ANQGSEA.